This T cell receptor (beta chain) was recovered during a study of blood T cell repertoires in COVID-19. At the level of the study: Samples of COVID-19 (acute and convalescent) were obtained from the United States, Italy and Spain.

Sequenced by immunoSEQ multiplex PCR; TCRdb stores in-frame clones only, minus some. The top ten clones hold 8.5% to 12% of a sample with some 120,000 clones, more than 80% of them seen once. This clone was recorded only once. The CDR3 contains 16 residues. Germline CDR1 reads SGHAT; CDR2 reads FQNNGV. V shed 5 bases, J shed 7 bases, and the junction held 10 bases outside the gene matches. The chain has TRBV11-2 and TRBJ2-7; the match to TRBD2 covers 14 bases. Sequencing was carried out using peripheral blood. The TCR sequence derives from a human donor in a cohort sampled during active COVID-19. As DNA, the CDR3 is TGTGCCAGCAGCGGACTAGCGGGAGGCGTCCGTAGTGAGCAGTACTTC. The encoded protein is CASSGLAGGVRSEQYF.